This T cell receptor beta chain was documented in a study of ipilimumab plus nivolumab after autologous stem cell transplantation. Study details: The myeloma group: high-risk transplant-naive, or relapse within 3 years after first autologous transplant.

Looked up from germline, CDR1 is SGHAT and CDR2 is FQNNGV. The CDR3 runs 14 residues. The V gene lost 0 bases and the J gene lost 10 bases, with 10 bases spanning the gap. Data came from immunoSEQ multiplex PCR; TCRdb stores just in-frame clones and leaves some out. The sample lists some 6,200 clones, 80% to 90% occurring once. The specimen comprised PBMCs, sampled in a trial of ipilimumab plus nivolumab as post-transplant consolidation. This clonotype was obtained from a female donor with multiple myeloma. The chain carries TRBV11-2 and TRBJ1-6; no firm D call. CDR3 nucleotides: TGTGCCAGCAGCTTAGATCGGTCGAGATCACCCCTCCACTTT. Protein product: CASSLDRSRSPLHF.